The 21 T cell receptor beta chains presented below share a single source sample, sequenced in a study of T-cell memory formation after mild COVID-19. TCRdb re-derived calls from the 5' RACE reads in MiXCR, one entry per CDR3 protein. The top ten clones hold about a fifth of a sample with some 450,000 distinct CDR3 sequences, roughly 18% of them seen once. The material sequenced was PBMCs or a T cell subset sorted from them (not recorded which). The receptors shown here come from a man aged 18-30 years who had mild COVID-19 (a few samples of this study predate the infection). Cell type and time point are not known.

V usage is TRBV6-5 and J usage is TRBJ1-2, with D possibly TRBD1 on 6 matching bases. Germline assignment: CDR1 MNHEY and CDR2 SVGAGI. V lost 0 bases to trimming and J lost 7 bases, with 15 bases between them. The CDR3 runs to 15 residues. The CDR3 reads CASSYSKRGTSGYTF. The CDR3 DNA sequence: TGTGCCAGCAGTTACTCGAAGAGGGGGACTTCTGGCTACACCTTC.

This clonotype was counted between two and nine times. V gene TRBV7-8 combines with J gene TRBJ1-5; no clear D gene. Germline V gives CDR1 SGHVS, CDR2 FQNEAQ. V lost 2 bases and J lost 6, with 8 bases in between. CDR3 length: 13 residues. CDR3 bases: TGTGCCAGCAGCTTAATGTGGGCTCAGCCCCAGCATTTT. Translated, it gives CASSLMWAQPQHF.

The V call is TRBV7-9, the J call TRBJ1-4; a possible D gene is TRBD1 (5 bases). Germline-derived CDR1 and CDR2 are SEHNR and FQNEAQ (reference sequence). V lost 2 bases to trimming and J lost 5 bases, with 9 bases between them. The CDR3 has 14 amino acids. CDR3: CASSLWDLNEKLFF. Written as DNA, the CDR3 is TGTGCCAGCAGCTTATGGGACCTAAATGAAAAACTGTTTTTT.

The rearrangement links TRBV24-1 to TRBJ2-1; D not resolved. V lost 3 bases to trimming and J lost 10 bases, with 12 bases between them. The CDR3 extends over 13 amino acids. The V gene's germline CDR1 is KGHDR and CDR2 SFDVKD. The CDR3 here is CATSDPPRTEQFF. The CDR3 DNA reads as TGTGCCACCAGTGATCCCCCCCGCACCGAGCAGTTCTTC.

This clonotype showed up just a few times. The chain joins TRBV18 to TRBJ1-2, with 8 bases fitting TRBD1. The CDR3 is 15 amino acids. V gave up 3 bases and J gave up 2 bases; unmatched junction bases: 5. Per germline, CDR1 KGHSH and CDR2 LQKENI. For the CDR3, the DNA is TGTGCCAGCTCACCTCGGACAGGGACAAACTATGGCTACACCTTC. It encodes CASSPRTGTNYGYTF.

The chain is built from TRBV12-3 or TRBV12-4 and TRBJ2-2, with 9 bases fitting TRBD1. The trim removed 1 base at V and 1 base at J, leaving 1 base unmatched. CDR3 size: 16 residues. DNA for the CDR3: TGTGCCAGCAGTTTAGTGGGACAGGGGAACACCGGGGAGCTGTTTTTT. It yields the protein CASSLVGQGNTGELFF.

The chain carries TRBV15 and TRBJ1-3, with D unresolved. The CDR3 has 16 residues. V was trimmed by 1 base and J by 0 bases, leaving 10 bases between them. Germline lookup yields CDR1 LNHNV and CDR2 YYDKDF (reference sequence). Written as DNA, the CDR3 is TGTGCCACCAGCAGAGTTATAAGGAACTCTGGAAACACCATATATTTT. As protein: CATSRVIRNSGNTIYF. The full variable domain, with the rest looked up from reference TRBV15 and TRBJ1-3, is DAMVIQNPRYQVTQFGKPVTLSCSQTLNHNVMYWYQQKSSQAPKLLFHYYDKDFNNEADTPDNFQSRRPNTSFCFLDIRSPGLGDTAMYLCATSRVIRNSGNTIYFGEGSWLTVV.

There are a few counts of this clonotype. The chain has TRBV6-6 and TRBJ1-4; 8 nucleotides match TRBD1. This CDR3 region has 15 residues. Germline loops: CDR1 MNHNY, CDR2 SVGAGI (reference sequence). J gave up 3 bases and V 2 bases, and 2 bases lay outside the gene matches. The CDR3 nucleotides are TGTGCCAGCAGTTACCGGGGACAGGCTAATGAAAAACTGTTTTTT. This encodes CASSYRGQANEKLFF.

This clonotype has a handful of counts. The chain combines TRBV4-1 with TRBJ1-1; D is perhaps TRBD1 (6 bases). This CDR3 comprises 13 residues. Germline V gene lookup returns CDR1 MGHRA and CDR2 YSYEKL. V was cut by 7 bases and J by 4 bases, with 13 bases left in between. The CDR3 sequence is CASTPRGLTEAFF. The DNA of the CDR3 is TGCGCCAGCACCCCACGGGGGCTCACTGAAGCTTTCTTT.

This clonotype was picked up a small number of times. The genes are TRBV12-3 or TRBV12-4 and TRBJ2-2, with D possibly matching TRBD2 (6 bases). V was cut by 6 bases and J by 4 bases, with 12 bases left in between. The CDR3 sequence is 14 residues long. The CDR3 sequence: CASSRREVTGELFF. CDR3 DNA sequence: TGTGCCAGCAGCCGCAGGGAGGTCACCGGGGAGCTGTTTTTT.

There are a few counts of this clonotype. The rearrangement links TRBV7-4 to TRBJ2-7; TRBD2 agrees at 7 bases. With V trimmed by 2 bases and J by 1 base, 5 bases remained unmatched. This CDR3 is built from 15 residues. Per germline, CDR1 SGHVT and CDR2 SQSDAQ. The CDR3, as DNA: TGTGCCAGCAGCTTACTAGCGGCGAAATCCTACGAGCAGTACGTC. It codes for CASSLLAAKSYEQYV.

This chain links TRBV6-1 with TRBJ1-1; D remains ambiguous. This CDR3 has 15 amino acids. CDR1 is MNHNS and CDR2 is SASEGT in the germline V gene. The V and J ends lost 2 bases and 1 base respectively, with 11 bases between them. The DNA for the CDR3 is TGTGCCAGCAGTGAAAGCCAGGCGCAGAACACTGAAGCTTTCTTT. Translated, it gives CASSESQAQNTEAFF.

The CDR3 region is CASTPGETQYF. As DNA, the CDR3 is TGTGCCAGCACCCCTGGGGAGACCCAGTACTTC. The chain has TRBV7-2 and TRBJ2-5; D not resolved. Trimming took off 7 bases at V and 5 bases at J, with 8 bases between the two ends. Germline-derived CDR1 and CDR2 are SGHTA and FQGNSA. The length of the CDR3 is 11 residues.

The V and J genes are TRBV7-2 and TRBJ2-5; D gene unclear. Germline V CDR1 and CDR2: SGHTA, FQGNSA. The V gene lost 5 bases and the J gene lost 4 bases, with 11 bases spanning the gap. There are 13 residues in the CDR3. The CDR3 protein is CASSETVGETQYF. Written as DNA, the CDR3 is TGTGCCAGCAGCGAAACCGTAGGAGAGACCCAGTACTTC.

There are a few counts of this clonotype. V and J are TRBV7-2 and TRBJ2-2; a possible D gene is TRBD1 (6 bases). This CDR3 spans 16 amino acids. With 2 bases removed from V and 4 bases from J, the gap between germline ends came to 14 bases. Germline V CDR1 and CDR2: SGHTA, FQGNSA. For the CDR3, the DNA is TGTGCCAGCAGCTTACGCGCACAGGGAATCACCGGGGAGCTGTTTTTT. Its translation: CASSLRAQGITGELFF.

The CDR3 region is CASSPSGFLTDTQYF. In DNA, the CDR3 is TGCGCCAGCAGCCCTTCTGGATTCCTCACAGATACGCAGTATTTT. J is TRBJ2-3 and V is TRBV5-1; D remains ambiguous. V was pared by 4 bases and J by 2 bases, with 14 bases between. Germline values: CDR1 SGHRS, CDR2 YFSETQ. There are 15 residues in the CDR3.

The CDR3 loop is CSASPTLGGLGDTQYF. The CDR3 DNA reads as TGCAGTGCTAGTCCTACCCTGGGGGGGCTGGGGGATACGCAGTATTTT. The chain couples TRBV20-1 to TRBJ2-3, with D maybe TRBD2 (7 bases). The germline V gene encodes CDR1 DFQATT and CDR2 SNEGSKA (reference sequence). The V gene lost 3 bases and the J gene lost 6 bases, with 22 bases spanning the gap. The CDR3 is made up of 16 amino acids.

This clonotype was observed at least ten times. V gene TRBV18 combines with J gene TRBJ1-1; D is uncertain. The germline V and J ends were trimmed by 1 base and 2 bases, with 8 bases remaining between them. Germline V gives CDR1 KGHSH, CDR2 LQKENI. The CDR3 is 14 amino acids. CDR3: CASSPQGKNTEAFF. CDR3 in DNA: TGTGCCAGCTCACCACAGGGTAAAAACACTGAAGCTTTCTTT.

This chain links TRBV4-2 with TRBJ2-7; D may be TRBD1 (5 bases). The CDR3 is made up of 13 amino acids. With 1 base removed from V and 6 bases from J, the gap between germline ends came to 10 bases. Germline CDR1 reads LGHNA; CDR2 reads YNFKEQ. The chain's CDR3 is CASSQGGQPEQYF. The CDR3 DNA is TGTGCCAGCAGCCAAGGGGGCCAGCCCGAGCAGTACTTC.

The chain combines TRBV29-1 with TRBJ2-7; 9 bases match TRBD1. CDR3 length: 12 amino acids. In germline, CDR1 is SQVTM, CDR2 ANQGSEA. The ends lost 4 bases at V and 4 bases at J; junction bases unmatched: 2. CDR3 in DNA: TGCAGCGTTGTCGGGACAGGGTACGAGCAGTACTTC. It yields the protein CSVVGTGYEQYF.

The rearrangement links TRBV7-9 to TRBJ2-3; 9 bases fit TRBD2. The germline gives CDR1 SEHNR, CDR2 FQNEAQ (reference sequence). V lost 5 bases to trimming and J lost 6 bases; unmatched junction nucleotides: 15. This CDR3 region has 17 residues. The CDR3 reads CASSRGSGGRIWDTQYF. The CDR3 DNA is TGTGCCAGCAGCCGAGGCAGCGGGGGGCGGATATGGGATACGCAGTATTTT.